A selection of T cell receptor beta chains follows, all from one sample in a study of TIL therapy for anti-PD-1-resistant metastatic lung cancer. The method was immunoSEQ multiplex PCR; TCRdb's version includes in-frame clones alone and lacks a portion of them. The sample yields 5,000 to 6,500 clones, around 69% seen once. Sequencing used tumor tissue, obtained at baseline. These receptors all come from a person between 25 and 79 years old with non-small cell lung cancer. Both conserved end residues are part of each CDR3. A D gene is named only where the DNA matches it firmly. The size of a clone is reported for some rows only, either as once, few or many, or as a class for expanded clones.

TRBJ2-3 12 - - TRBV27 CASSLLGDTQYF TGTGCCAGCAGTTTACTAGGAGATACGCAGTATTTT
TRBJ2-7 17 TRBD2 - TRBV7-8 CASSLGGGTGIVYEQYF TGTGCCAGCAGCTTAGGGGGGGGGACTGGGATCGTCTACGAGCAGTACTTC
TRBJ2-7 13 - few TRBV24-1 CATSDWATGEQYF TGTGCCACCAGTGATTGGGCGACAGGCGAGCAGTACTTC
TRBJ2-3 16 TRBD1 medium-sized TRBV28 CASSPPGGQGTDTQYF TGTGCCAGCAGTCCCCCGGGGGGACAGGGTACGGATACGCAGTATTTT
TRBJ2-1 14 - once TRBV5-6 CASSLWVRHNEQFF TGTGCCAGCAGCTTGTGGGTAAGGCACAATGAGCAGTTCTTC
TRBJ1-6 13 - - TRBV30 CAWSVWSDSPLHF TGTGCCTGGAGTGTTTGGTCTGATTCACCCCTCCACTTT
TRBJ2-7 13 TRBD2 - TRBV24-1 CATSGAGGYEQYF TGTGCCACCAGTGGAGCGGGGGGCTACGAGCAGTACTTC
TRBJ2-7 14 TRBD1 - TRBV4-3 CASSPRDSTYEQYF TGCGCCAGCAGCCCGAGGGACAGTACCTACGAGCAGTACTTC
TRBJ2-2 16 - - TRBV7-3 CASSLDSGTATGELFF TGTGCCAGCAGTCTAGATTCCGGGACTGCCACCGGGGAGCTGTTTTTT
TRBJ2-5 13 - - TRBV30 CAWTPNRQETQYF TGTGCCTGGACCCCAAACCGGCAAGAGACCCAGTACTTC
TRBJ2-7 15 - - TRBV18 CASSAGTVSSYEQYF TGTGCCAGCTCAGCAGGGACGGTCAGCTCCTACGAGCAGTACTTC
TRBJ1-5 15 - - TRBV28 CASSQRPPGVQPQHF TGTGCCAGCAGCCAGAGGCCGCCGGGGGTTCAGCCCCAGCATTTT
TRBJ2-1 14 - - TRBV5-8 CASSFRFGGNKQFF TGTGCCAGCAGCTTTAGGTTCGGCGGGAACAAGCAGTTCTTC
TRBJ2-7 13 - - TRBV30 CAWSVLEGDEQYF TGTGCCTGGAGTGTACTGGAGGGCGACGAGCAGTACTTC
TRBJ2-7 14 TRBD1 few TRBV9 CASSPGQLPWEQYF TGTGCCAGCAGCCCGGGACAGCTCCCTTGGGAGCAGTACTTC
TRBJ2-5 13 - - TRBV7-2 CASSFSVQETQYF TGTGCCAGCAGCTTCTCTGTCCAAGAGACCCAGTACTTC
TRBJ2-7 13 - medium-sized TRBV7-9 CASSPPGLYEQYF TGTGCCAGCAGCCCCCCGGGACTTTACGAGCAGTACTTC
TRBJ2-3 13 TRBD2 once TRBV25-1 CASSEWGGNEQYF TGTGCCAGCAGTGAATGGGGGGGGAACGAGCAGTATTTT
TRBJ1-6 14 - - TRBV7-9 CASSTGRNNSPLHF TGTGCCAGCAGCACGGGACGGAATAATTCACCCCTCCACTTT
TRBJ1-5 16 TRBD1 - TRBV24-1 CATSDGGQGFNQPQHF TGTGCCACCAGTGATGGGGGACAGGGGTTCAATCAGCCCCAGCATTTT
TRBJ2-5 14 TRBD1 - TRBV5-1 CASSPGTGQETQYF TGCGCCAGCAGCCCCGGGACAGGGCAAGAGACCCAGTACTTC
TRBJ1-2 14 - - TRBV28 CASSRSEAYYGYTF TGTGCCAGCAGCCGTTCTGAGGCTTACTATGGCTACACCTTC
TRBJ2-7 13 - - TRBV7-9 CASSHRGAYEQYF TGTGCCAGCAGCCACCGAGGAGCCTACGAGCAGTACTTC
TRBJ1-2 10 - few TRBV30 CAAFSGGYTF TGTGCCGCTTTCTCGGGTGGCTACACCTTC
TRBJ2-2 14 TRBD1 - TRBV6-4 CASSRQGDTGELFF TGTGCCAGCAGTCGACAGGGTGACACCGGGGAGCTGTTTTTT
TRBJ2-7 13 - - TRBV29-1 CSVRGGGPYEQYF TGCAGCGTTAGGGGGGGAGGGCCCTACGAGCAGTACTTC
TRBJ2-7 17 - medium-sized TRBV3-1/TRBV3-2 CASSRGNGGAVGGEQYF TGTGCCAGCAGCCGAGGGAACGGAGGGGCAGTTGGTGGGGAGCAGTACTTC
TRBJ2-3 17 TRBD2 - TRBV4-2 CASSQERAGGPTDTQYF TGTGCCAGCAGCCAAGAACGAGCGGGAGGACCCACAGATACGCAGTATTTT
TRBJ2-7 11 - - TRBV6-5 CASSYLGEQYF TGTGCCAGCAGTTACCTGGGAGAGCAGTACTTC
TRBJ1-6 14 - few TRBV5-4 CASSSRDGDSPLHF TGTGCCAGCAGCTCCCGGGACGGGGATTCACCCCTCCACTTT
TRBJ2-7 13 - - TRBV30 CAWSVLLGYEQYF TGTGCCTGGAGTGTACTTTTGGGTTACGAGCAGTACTTC
TRBJ2-4 17 - - TRBV5-4 CASSSTYRQVGKNIQYF TGTGCCAGCAGCTCTACCTATAGACAGGTTGGCAAAAACATTCAGTACTTC
TRBJ1-2 12 - - TRBV7-8 CASSLDRKSYTF TGTGCCAGCAGCTTAGACCGGAAGAGCTACACCTTC
TRBJ2-7 14 TRBD2 medium-sized TRBV10-2 CASTTREGLGEQYF TGCGCCAGCACAACTAGGGAGGGCCTGGGAGAGCAGTACTTC
TRBJ2-2 16 - - TRBV6-1 CASSELPGQNTGELFF TGTGCCAGCAGTGAGTTGCCGGGACAGAACACCGGGGAGCTGTTTTTT
TRBJ2-5 16 - - TRBV19 CASTRGGGAPGETQYF TGTGCCAGTACTCGAGGAGGGGGGGCGCCAGGAGAGACCCAGTACTTC
TRBJ2-1 16 - - TRBV6-1 CASSDIQGRSYNEQFF TGTGCCAGCAGTGACATCCAGGGCCGATCCTACAATGAGCAGTTCTTC
TRBJ2-7 11 - - TRBV18 CASSVEGEQYF TGTGCCAGCTCAGTAGAGGGCGAGCAGTACTTC
TRBJ1-1 18 TRBD1 - TRBV30 CAWSLIRTGGIMNTEAFF TGTGCCTGGAGTCTAATCCGGACAGGGGGGATCATGAACACTGAAGCTTTCTTT
TRBJ2-1 12 - few TRBV28 CASSFSRSEQFF TGTGCCAGCAGTTTTTCCCGGTCCGAGCAGTTCTTC
TRBJ2-1 15 TRBD2 few TRBV7-2 CASSLTSGSGHEQFF TGTGCCAGCAGCCTAACTAGCGGGAGTGGCCATGAGCAGTTCTTC
TRBJ2-1 17 - - TRBV28 CASSLTATRVRVDEQFF TGTGCCAGCAGTTTAACCGCGACGAGGGTGCGGGTCGATGAGCAGTTCTTC
TRBJ2-1 14 TRBD1 - TRBV9 CASSTGTAGNEQFF TGTGCCAGCAGCACCGGGACAGCAGGCAATGAGCAGTTCTTC
TRBJ2-5 17 - - TRBV7-9 CASSSLYSLDSKETQYF TGTGCCAGCAGCTCCCTGTATTCCCTTGACAGCAAAGAGACCCAGTACTTC
TRBJ2-1 17 - - TRBV5-6 CASSLARDTGWYNEQFF TGTGCCAGCAGCTTGGCCCGGGACACGGGCTGGTACAATGAGCAGTTCTTC
TRBJ1-3 16 - - TRBV7-2 CASSLGVPGAGNTIYF TGTGCCAGCAGCTTAGGCGTCCCAGGGGCTGGAAACACCATATATTTT
TRBJ2-7 12 TRBD2 - TRBV7-7 CAYERDSYEQYF TGTGCCTACGAGCGGGACTCCTACGAGCAGTACTTC
TRBJ2-3 14 TRBD2 - TRBV5-1 CASSVGPGGDTQYF TGCGCCAGCAGCGTGGGGCCGGGAGGAGATACGCAGTATTTT
TRBJ2-7 14 TRBD1 - TRBV28 CASSSGQDPGEQYF TGTGCCAGCAGTTCGGGACAGGATCCAGGTGAGCAGTACTTC
TRBJ2-7 14 - once TRBV15 CATSRGDTSYEQYF TGTGCCACCAGCAGAGGGGACACCTCCTACGAGCAGTACTTC
TRBJ1-1 13 - once TRBV19 CASSPGPRAEAFF TGTGCCAGTAGTCCAGGGCCCAGGGCTGAAGCTTTCTTT
TRBJ2-4 15 - - TRBV30 CAWSVKGLAKNIQYF TGTGCCTGGAGTGTGAAGGGCTTAGCCAAAAACATTCAGTACTTC
TRBJ2-2 16 TRBD2 few TRBV7-6 CASSHSSGSVTGELFF TGTGCCAGCAGCCACTCTAGCGGGAGTGTGACCGGGGAGCTGTTTTTT
TRBJ2-7 15 TRBD2 - TRBV19 CASSPSGGGSYEQYF TGTGCCAGTAGCCCTAGCGGGGGGGGGTCCTACGAGCAGTACTTC
TRBJ1-4 14 - - TRBV7-9 CASTKGGPDEKLFF TGTGCCAGCACCAAGGGGGGGCCAGATGAAAAACTGTTTTTT
TRBJ2-7 14 - - TRBV28 CASSLPPGNYEQYF TGTGCCAGCAGTTTACCGCCAGGGAATTACGAGCAGTACTTC
TRBJ1-2 15 TRBD1 - TRBV5-6 CASSFGSRGGGGYTF TGTGCCAGCAGCTTTGGAAGCAGGGGGGGCGGTGGCTACACCTTC
TRBJ2-5 14 - few TRBV5-1 CASSLEGGEETQYF TGCGCCAGCAGCTTGGAGGGGGGGGAAGAGACCCAGTACTTC
TRBJ2-7 14 TRBD2 medium-sized TRBV5-6 CASSLAGLAVEQYF TGTGCCAGCAGCTTGGCGGGACTAGCGGTCGAGCAGTACTTC
TRBJ2-3 15 TRBD1 - TRBV7-6 CASSLAGTGLNTQYF TGTGCCAGCAGCTTAGCCGGGACAGGGTTGAATACGCAGTATTTT